The source of this T cell receptor beta chain is a study of T cells in narcolepsy (dated by TCRdb to the late 2010s). With regard to the full study: Patients with narcolepsy type 1 or type 2 (NT1, NT2) were enrolled in the study together with healthy control donors. The study sought autoreactive T cells targeting hypocretin neuron self-antigens (hypocretin, TRIB2) in narcolepsy patients, using TCR Vbeta sequencing to track clonotypes in blood and CSF.

About this clone: Its antigen has not been determined. No much larger clonotype is one base removed from it; base qualities were not supplied.

Broader findings and caveats from the paper: Patients and controls had similar numbers of sequenced blood memory CD4+ clonotypes, with averages of around 41,000 in patients and 30,000 to 35,000 in controls. No sequences matching autoreactive T cell clones were contained in some blood memory CD4+ repertoires from patients and controls. Plots comparing CSF and blood CD4+ T cell clonotypes from the same patient highlighted HCRT-specific and TRIB2-specific autoreactive clonotypes. Autoreactive clonotypes were reported to be detected serially in the blood of the same patients and of different patients, but not in the blood of healthy controls.

The receptor library was made with the immunoSEQ multiplex PCR assay. The immuneACCESS repertoire file appears here via TCRdb, limited to in-frame rearrangements. These files lack a portion of the clones; in checked studies, under half of the deficit traces to unresolved V genes, and the cause of the others is not known. This sample holds tens of thousands of clones; about 81% were observed only once. Together, the top ten hold roughly 2.6% of the sample. V is cut back by 6 bases and J by 6 bases, with 11 bases in the junction unmatched. The germline V gene yields SQVTM for CDR1 and ANQGSEA for CDR2. The CDR3, from cysteine to phenylalanine, totals 14 residues. The entry retains the CDR3 DNA only, 42 bases that are in frame from base 1. For TCR Vbeta sequencing, memory CD4+ T cells were sorted ex vivo from the peripheral blood of both healthy controls and narcolepsy patients.

The clonotype originates from a human donor with narcolepsy. The material sequenced was CD45RA- memory CD4+ T cells from PBMCs. This specimen's cell subset or site label, interpreted: memory T cells sorted ex vivo from peripheral blood. This receptor chain uses TRBV29-1 and TRBJ2-7; the junction holds 10 bases that match TRBD1. The sequenced DNA: TGCAGCGTCGGCGGGGGGACAGGGGACCGCGAGCAGTACTTC. Translated, it reads CSVGGGTGDREQYF.